Listed below are T cell receptor beta chains from one sample, sequenced in a study of T cell repertoires in aging, cancer and after chemotherapy. TCRdb re-called the multiplex PCR reads with MiXCR, one entry per CDR3 protein. Of over 700 distinct CDR3 sequences in the sample, about 62% were seen once. What was sequenced was blood. These receptors were obtained from a human donor with a solid tumor. Both conserved end residues are part of each CDR3. A D gene is named only where the DNA matches it firmly. Clone size is shown for a subset of rows, as once, few, many or a class of expanded clone.

14	NA	TRBV12-3/TRBV12-4	TRBJ2-3	NA	TGTGCCAGCAGCCAAACGGATGCCGGAGATACGCAGTATTTT	CASSQTDAGDTQYF
14	NA	TRBV12-3/TRBV12-4	TRBJ1-5	NA	TGTGCCAGCAGTTTAGGACGCCCAGATCAGCCCCAGCATTTT	CASSLGRPDQPQHF
15	NA	TRBV20-1	TRBJ1-6	NA	TGCAGTGCACTAAGATCCGGGACAAAGAATTCACCCCTCCACTTT	CSALRSGTKNSPLHF
12	NA	TRBV7-9	TRBJ2-7	NA	TGTGCCAGCAGCTTAGCAATCTACGAGCAGTACTTC	CASSLAIYEQYF
15	TRBD1	TRBV30	TRBJ1-2	few	TGTGCCTGCCACATGGGACAGGCCTTGGACTATGGCTACACCTTC	CACHMGQALDYGYTF
14	TRBD1	TRBV30	TRBJ1-2	few	TGTGCCTGGAGTGGACAGGGGGTAGTCTATGGCTACACCTTC	CAWSGQGVVYGYTF
14	NA	TRBV30	TRBJ1-6	NA	TGTGCCTGGAGTGTATCGGGGGATCATTCACCCCTCCACTTT	CAWSVSGDHSPLHF
14	NA	TRBV30	TRBJ2-1	NA	TGTGCCTGGAGTCTGTCCGGGTTTGGGGATGAGCAGTTCTTC	CAWSLSGFGDEQFF
15	NA	TRBV5-5	TRBJ1-2	NA	TGTGCCAGCAGCCCGCAGGCTGAATCTAACTATGGCTACACCTTC	CASSPQAESNYGYTF
14	TRBD1	TRBV6-5	TRBJ2-7	NA	TGTGCCAGCAACGGACAGGGCGGATTGTACGAGCAGTACTTC	CASNGQGGLYEQYF
14	NA	TRBV30	TRBJ1-5	NA	TGTGCCTGGGGATCAGGGAGTGGCAATCAGCCCCAGCATTTT	CAWGSGSGNQPQHF
15	TRBD1	TRBV10-3	TRBJ1-2	NA	TGTGCCATCAGTGATACTGGACAGGGACGGTATGGCTACACCTTC	CAISDTGQGRYGYTF
14	NA	TRBV15	TRBJ2-7	NA	TGTGCCACCAGCAGAGATTTGGGGCCCTCCGAGCAGTACTTC	CATSRDLGPSEQYF
13	NA	TRBV30	TRBJ1-4	NA	TGTGCCTGGATGGTACAGGCTAATGAAAAACTGTTTTTT	CAWMVQANEKLFF
12	NA	TRBV29-1	TRBJ2-7	NA	TGCAGCGTTGAGGACACCTCCTACGAGCAGTACTTC	CSVEDTSYEQYF
14	NA	TRBV19	TRBJ2-4	NA	TGTGCCAGTAGCCCCGAGAACGGCGGGAACATTCAGTACTTC	CASSPENGGNIQYF
13	NA	TRBV4-1	TRBJ2-3	NA	TGCGCCAGCAGCCAAGAGTGGCGCGATACGCAGTATTTT	CASSQEWRDTQYF
11	NA	TRBV6-6	TRBJ2-7	few	TGTGCCAGCAGTTATCAATACGAGCAGTACTTC	CASSYQYEQYF
13	NA	TRBV12-3/TRBV12-4	TRBJ2-5	NA	TGTGCCAGCAGTACCGGGGGCCAAGAGACCCAGTACTTC	CASSTGGQETQYF
14	NA	TRBV7-9	TRBJ2-3	few	TGTGCCAGCAGCTTAGCGGACCGCACAGATACGCAGTATTTT	CASSLADRTDTQYF
11	NA	TRBV30	TRBJ2-1	NA	TGTGCCTGGAGTGCGGACAATGAGCAGTTCTTC	CAWSADNEQFF
19	TRBD2	TRBV6-5	TRBJ2-3	NA	TGTGCCAGCAGTGAAGCCTTCATAAGATTTAGCGGGGGGGCCGATACGCAGTATTTT	CASSEAFIRFSGGADTQYF
15	NA	TRBV20-1	TRBJ2-3	NA	TGCAGTGCTAGCGAGAGCCTTTTTAGCACAGATACGCAGTATTTT	CSASESLFSTDTQYF
18	TRBD2	TRBV7-3	TRBJ2-1	NA	TGTGCCAGCAGCCCCTCCGTTATGGGGGGGAGCTCCTACAATGAGCAGTTCTTC	CASSPSVMGGSSYNEQFF
14	NA	TRBV7-2	TRBJ2-5	few	TGTGCCAGCAGCTTTTACCCCGAGGAAGAGACCCAGTACTTC	CASSFYPEEETQYF
17	TRBD1	TRBV4-3	TRBJ1-6	NA	TGCGCCAGCAGCCAAGATCCGGCAGGGGGTAGGAATTCACCCCTCCACTTT	CASSQDPAGGRNSPLHF
13	NA	TRBV5-1	TRBJ1-6	NA	TGCGCCAGCAGACAGGGTTATAATTCACCCCTCCACTTT	CASRQGYNSPLHF